Presented here are 20 T cell receptor beta chains from one specimen sequenced in a study of blood T cell repertoires in COVID-19. Using immunoSEQ multiplex PCR, the repertoire was profiled, and TCRdb retains in-frame clones only, with some absent. The data show roughly 220,000 clones, with roughly 88% seen just once and approximately 1.3% held by the top ten. Sequencing was carried out using peripheral blood. Source of these receptors: a woman between 35 and 50 years old who had recovered from COVID-19.

The genes are TRBV2 and TRBJ2-5, with D hard to call. This CDR3 spans 14 amino acids. Germline loops: CDR1 SNHLY, CDR2 FYNNEI. Trimming removed 8 bases from V and 7 bases from J, with 20 bases in between. CDR3 DNA: TGTGCCAGCCTCCCCAGCGAGGTATTTGGGACCCAGTACTTC. It specifies CASLPSEVFGTQYF. Variable domain in full (rest from reference TRBV2 and TRBJ2-5): EPEVTQTPSHQVTQMGQEVILRCVPISNHLYFYWYRQILGQKVEFLVSFYNNEISEKSEIFDDQFSVERPDGSNFTLKIRSTKLEDSAMYFCASLPSEVFGTQYFGPGTRLLVL.

This clone was seen a handful of times. This chain links TRBV6-5 with TRBJ1-2; 12 nucleotides align to TRBD1. Germline CDR1 is MNHEY and CDR2 is SVGAGI. This CDR3 region has 12 residues. V gave up 6 bases and J gave up 12 bases; unmatched junction bases: 5. CDR3 loop: CASRAGTGGDTF. The CDR3 coding sequence is TGTGCCAGCAGGGCCGGGACAGGGGGCGACACCTTC.

The rearrangement uses TRBV4-2 and TRBJ1-3, with a possible D match to TRBD1 (5 bases). The germline V gene has CDR1 LGHNA and CDR2 YNFKEQ. The CDR3 has 15 residues. V gave up 0 bases and J gave up 3 bases, with 9 bases separating them. In nucleotides, the CDR3 is TGTGCCAGCAGCCAAGATCCCAGGGTTGGAAACACCATATATTTT. This codes for CASSQDPRVGNTIYF.

The J gene is TRBJ1-1, the V gene TRBV19, with 9 bases that match TRBD1. The CDR3 covers 14 residues. The junction had 6 bases not matched to a gene; V was cut back by 7 bases and J by 3 bases. Germline V lookup: CDR1 LNHDA, CDR2 SQIVND (reference sequence). CDR3 in DNA: TGTGCCAGTATGGGGACAGGGCCTTACACTGAAGCTTTCTTT. Encoded protein: CASMGTGPYTEAFF.

This clone has just one count. This rearrangement joins TRBV5-1 to TRBJ2-5; 14 nucleotides match TRBD2. Germline CDR1 is SGHRS and CDR2 is YFSETQ. The junction had 7 bases not matched to a gene; V was cut back by 4 bases and J by 5 bases. The CDR3 is made up of 16 amino acids. CDR3 protein: CASSGGLAGVPETQYF. The CDR3 DNA is TGCGCCAGCAGCGGGGGACTAGCGGGGGTGCCGGAGACCCAGTACTTC.

The chain links TRBV30 to TRBJ2-6; possibly TRBD2 for D (6 bases). V shed 0 bases and J shed 3 bases, with 9 bases lying between them. CDR1 and CDR2 (germline): GTSNPN, SVGIG (reference sequence). This CDR3 region has 15 residues. CDR3 coding DNA: TGTGCCTGGAGTGTAGCCGGGAGTGGGGCCAACGTCCTGACTTTC. The encoded protein is CAWSVAGSGANVLTF.

This clone was seen only once. This specimen includes other DNA sequences encoding the same CDR3. The rearrangement uses TRBV7-2 and TRBJ2-7; D not resolved. The CDR3 extends over 11 amino acids. V was cut by 3 bases and J by 3 bases, with 3 bases left in between. Germline values: CDR1 SGHTA, CDR2 FQGNSA. CDR3 loop: CASSLSYEQYF. In DNA, the CDR3 is TGTGCCAGCAGCTTGAGCTACGAGCAGTACTTC.

The chain combines TRBV6-5 with TRBJ1-5; unclear D gene. The germline V and J ends were trimmed by 6 bases and 5 bases, with 14 bases remaining between them. From germline, CDR1 is MNHEY and CDR2 SVGAGI. The CDR3 totals 14 residues. The CDR3 loop reads CASSLQAKDQPQHF. The CDR3 nucleotides are TGTGCCAGCAGCCTCCAGGCCAAAGATCAGCCCCAGCATTTT.

The chain employs TRBV6-2 or TRBV6-3 and TRBJ1-1; 8 positions match TRBD1. Germline CDR1 is MNHEY and CDR2 is SVGEGT. The CDR3 contains 16 residues. The V gene end was trimmed by 6 bases and the J gene end by 1 base; junction bases not matched to a gene: 10. The CDR3 nucleotides are TGTGCCAGCAGCGCTCCGATGGGGACAGGGAACACTGAAGCTTTCTTT. As protein: CASSAPMGTGNTEAFF.

The V and J genes are TRBV11-2 and TRBJ1-2, with D possibly TRBD1 on 6 matching bases. Trimming stripped 5 bases from V and 8 bases from J, with 15 bases between. This CDR3 has 13 residues. Germline V lookup: CDR1 SGHAT, CDR2 FQNNGV. CDR3 amino acids: CASSRRQDDGYTF. CDR3 DNA sequence: TGTGCCAGCAGCCGGAGACAGGACGACGGCTACACCTTC.

V is TRBV2 and J is TRBJ2-5, with 9 bases lining up with TRBD2. CDR3 length equals 16 residues. The germline V gene has CDR1 SNHLY and CDR2 FYNNEI. The V segment lost 2 bases and the J segment 5 bases; nucleotides outside the gene matches: 9. The CDR3 nucleotides read TGTGCCAGCAGTGAATTTTTGCGGGGGGGTTTGGAGACCCAGTACTTC. Encoded protein: CASSEFLRGGLETQYF.

In nucleotides, the CDR3 is TGTGCCAGCCTCCCCGCGGCCTATTTGAGTCAGCCCCAGCATTTT. Translated: CASLPAAYLSQPQHF. This chain uses TRBV28 with TRBJ1-5; D is undetermined. The CDR3 is made up of 15 amino acids. Trimming cost V 8 bases and J 6 bases, with 20 bases left between them. CDR1 and CDR2 (germline): MDHEN, SYDVKM.

V gene TRBV7-2 combines with J gene TRBJ1-1; D gene unclear. The length of the CDR3 is 14 residues. Germline V gives CDR1 SGHTA, CDR2 FQGNSA. V dropped 1 base and J dropped 3 bases, with 9 bases sitting between them. The CDR3 bases are TGTGCCAGCAGCTTAGTGGGCGTTGACACTGAAGCTTTCTTT. This codes for CASSLVGVDTEAFF. Using reference TRBV7-2 and TRBJ1-1 for the parts outside the CDR3, the full variable domain is GAGVSQSPSNKVTEKGKDVELRCDPISGHTALYWYRQSLGQGLEFLIYFQGNSAPDKSGLPSDRFSAERTGGSVSTLTIQRTQQEDSAVYLCASSLVGVDTEAFFGQGTRLTVV.

The V and J genes are TRBV4-2 and TRBJ1-4; D remains unclear. This CDR3 region has 15 residues. CDR1 and CDR2 from the germline V gene are LGHNA and YNFKEQ. V was shortened by 4 bases and J by 6 bases, with 15 bases between the two germline ends. The CDR3 DNA is TGTGCCAGCAGCCCTCGGACTTTATGGGATGAAAAACTGTTTTTT. Translating gives CASSPRTLWDEKLFF.

This clone appeared a single time. V usage is TRBV5-1 and J usage is TRBJ1-3; 9 bases map to TRBD1. This CDR3 spans 14 amino acids. V was pared by 4 bases and J by 2 bases, with 1 base of the junction left unmatched. Germline V gene data show CDR1 as SGHRS and CDR2 as YFSETQ. The CDR3 reads CASSGTGTGNTIYF. In nucleotides, the CDR3 is TGCGCCAGCAGCGGGACAGGGACTGGAAACACCATATATTTT. Combining the CDR3 with reference TRBV5-1 and TRBJ1-3 gives the whole variable domain KAGVTQTPRYLIKTRGQQVTLSCSPISGHRSVSWYQQTPGQGLQFLFEYFSETQRNKGNFPGRFSGRQFSNSRSEMNVSTLELGDSALYLCASSGTGTGNTIYFGEGSWLTVV.

The rearrangement uses TRBV5-5 and TRBJ1-1; TRBD1 is a possible D gene (5 bases). Trimming removed 0 bases at V and 4 bases at J, with 13 bases between. This CDR3 is 15 amino acids long. Germline V CDR1 and CDR2: SGHKS, YYEKEE (reference sequence). CDR3 bases: TGTGCCAGCAGCTTGGTCGGGGGTGGGGTCACTGAAGCTTTCTTT. This gives the protein CASSLVGGGVTEAFF.

The rearrangement links TRBV7-9 to TRBJ2-1, with 13 bases lining up with TRBD2. This CDR3 region has 17 residues. The V and J ends lost 8 bases and 7 bases, in that order; junction bases with no gene match: 14. Germline V CDR1 and CDR2: SEHNR, FQNEAQ (reference sequence). The DNA for the CDR3 is TGTGCCAGCCTGGCCGAGCGACTAGCGGGGGGAGGTAATGAGCAGTTCTTC. Translating it yields CASLAERLAGGGNEQFF.

The chain is built from TRBV5-1 and TRBJ1-2; the match to TRBD1 covers 7 bases. This CDR3 has 14 amino acids. The germline CDR1 and CDR2 sequences are SGHRS and YFSETQ. V was pared by 4 bases and J by 1 base, with 4 bases of the junction left unmatched. CDR3 loop: CASSRTGVNYGYTF. The CDR3, as DNA: TGCGCCAGCAGCCGAACAGGGGTTAACTATGGCTACACCTTC.

The rearrangement uses TRBV5-1 and TRBJ1-3, with D unresolved. V lost 2 bases to trimming and J lost 2 bases, with 11 bases between them. The CDR3 loop spans 15 amino acids. Germline CDR1 and CDR2: SGHRS and YFSETQ. The CDR3 spells CASSFTYLPGNTIYF. Here the CDR3 DNA reads TGCGCCAGCAGCTTTACTTATTTGCCTGGAAACACCATATATTTT.

V usage is TRBV5-4 and J usage is TRBJ2-3; D is perhaps TRBD2 (5 bases). Trimming took 0 bases from V and 2 from J, leaving 10 bases between them. Per the germline V gene, CDR1 is SGHNT and CDR2 is YYREEE (reference sequence). The CDR3 loop spans 15 amino acids. The CDR3 loop reads CASSLVGENTDTQYF. The CDR3, as DNA: TGTGCCAGCAGCTTGGTCGGGGAAAACACAGATACGCAGTATTTT.